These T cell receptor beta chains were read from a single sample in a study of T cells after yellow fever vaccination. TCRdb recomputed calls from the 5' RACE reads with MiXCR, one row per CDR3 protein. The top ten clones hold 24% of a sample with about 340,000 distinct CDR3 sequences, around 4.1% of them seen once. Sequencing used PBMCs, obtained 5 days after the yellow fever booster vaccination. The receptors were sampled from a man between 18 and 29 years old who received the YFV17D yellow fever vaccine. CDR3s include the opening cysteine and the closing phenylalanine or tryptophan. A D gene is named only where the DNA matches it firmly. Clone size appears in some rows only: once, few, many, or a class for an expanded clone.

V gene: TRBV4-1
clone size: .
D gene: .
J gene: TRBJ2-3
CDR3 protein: CASSQGGGGPLALNTQYF
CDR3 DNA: TGCGCCAGCAGCCAAGGTGGGGGAGGCCCCCTGGCCTTAAATACGCAGTATTTT

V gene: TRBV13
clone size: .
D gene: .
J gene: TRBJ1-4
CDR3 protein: CASSFRGSDEKLFF
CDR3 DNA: TGTGCCAGCAGCTTTCGAGGATCGGATGAAAAACTGTTTTTT

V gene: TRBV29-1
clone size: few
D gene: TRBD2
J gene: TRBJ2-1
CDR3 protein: CSAGLAVYNEQFF
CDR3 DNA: TGCAGCGCCGGACTAGCGGTCTACAATGAGCAGTTCTTC

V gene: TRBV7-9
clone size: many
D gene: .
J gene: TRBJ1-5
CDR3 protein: CASSSGWELAQHF
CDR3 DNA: TGTGCCAGCAGCTCGGGGTGGGAGTTGGCCCAGCATTTT

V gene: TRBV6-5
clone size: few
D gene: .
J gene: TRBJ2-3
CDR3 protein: CASSFIFGTDTQYF
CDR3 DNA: TGTGCCAGCAGTTTTATATTTGGTACAGATACGCAGTATTTT

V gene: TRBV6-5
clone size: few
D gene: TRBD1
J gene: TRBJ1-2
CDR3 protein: CASSYSGFGTGDGYTF
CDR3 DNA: TGTGCCAGCAGTTACTCGGGGTTCGGGACAGGGGATGGCTACACCTTC

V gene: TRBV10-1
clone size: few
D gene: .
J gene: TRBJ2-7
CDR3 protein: CASRMDGSYEQYF
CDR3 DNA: TGCGCCAGCAGGATGGACGGTTCCTACGAGCAGTACTTC

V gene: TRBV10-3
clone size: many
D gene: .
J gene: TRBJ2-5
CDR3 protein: CAISSVGGQETQYF
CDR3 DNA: TGTGCCATCAGCTCCGTCGGGGGCCAAGAGACCCAGTACTTC

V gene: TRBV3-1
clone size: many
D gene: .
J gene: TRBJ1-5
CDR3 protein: CASSQEVHQPQHF
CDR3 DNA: TGTGCCAGCAGCCAAGAGGTACATCAGCCCCAGCATTTT

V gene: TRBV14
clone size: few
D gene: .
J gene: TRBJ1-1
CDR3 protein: CASSQVQENTEAFF
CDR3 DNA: TGTGCCAGCAGCCAAGTTCAAGAGAACACTGAAGCTTTCTTT

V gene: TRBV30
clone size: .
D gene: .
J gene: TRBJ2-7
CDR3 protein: CAWMGLSSYEQYF
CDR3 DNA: TGTGCCTGGATGGGTCTGAGCTCCTACGAGCAGTACTTC

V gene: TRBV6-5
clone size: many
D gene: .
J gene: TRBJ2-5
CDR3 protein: CASSLGLDGETQYF
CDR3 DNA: TGTGCCAGCAGTTTGGGACTCGACGGGGAGACCCAGTACTTC

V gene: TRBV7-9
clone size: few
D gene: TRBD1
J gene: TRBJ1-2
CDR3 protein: CASSLPGQGNYGYTF
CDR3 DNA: TGTGCCAGCAGCTTGCCGGGACAGGGTAACTATGGCTACACCTTC

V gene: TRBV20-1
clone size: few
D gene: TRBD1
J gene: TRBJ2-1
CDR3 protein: CSTGTGDYNEQFF
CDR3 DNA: TGCAGTACAGGGACAGGGGATTACAATGAGCAGTTCTTC

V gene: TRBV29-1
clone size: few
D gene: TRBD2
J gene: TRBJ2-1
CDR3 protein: CSVALAGEFYNEQFF
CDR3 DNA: TGCAGCGTTGCTCTCGCGGGGGAATTCTACAATGAGCAGTTCTTC

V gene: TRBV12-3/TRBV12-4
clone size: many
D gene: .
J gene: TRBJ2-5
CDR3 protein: CASSQSYRVETQYF
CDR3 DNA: TGTGCCAGCAGTCAATCCTACAGGGTGGAGACCCAGTACTTC

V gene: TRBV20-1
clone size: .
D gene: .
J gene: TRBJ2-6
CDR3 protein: CSARDSGANVLTF
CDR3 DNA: TGCAGTGCTCGGGACTCTGGGGCCAACGTCCTGACTTTC

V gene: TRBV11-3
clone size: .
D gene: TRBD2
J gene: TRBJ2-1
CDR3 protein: CASSPPTSGGAREQFF
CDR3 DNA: TGTGCCAGCAGCCCACCGACTAGCGGGGGGGCGAGGGAGCAGTTCTTC

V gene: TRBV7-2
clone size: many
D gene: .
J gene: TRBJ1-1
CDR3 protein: CASSPAADTEAFF
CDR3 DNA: TGTGCCAGCAGCCCAGCCGCAGACACTGAAGCTTTCTTT

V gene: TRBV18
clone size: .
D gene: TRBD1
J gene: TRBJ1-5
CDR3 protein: CASSPGQSNQPQHF
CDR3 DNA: TGTGCCAGCTCACCGGGACAGAGCAATCAGCCCCAGCATTTT

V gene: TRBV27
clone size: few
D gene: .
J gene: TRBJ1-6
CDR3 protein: CASSPLGTEHNSPLHF
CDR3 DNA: TGTGCCAGCAGTCCTCTCGGGACGGAACATAATTCACCCCTCCACTTT

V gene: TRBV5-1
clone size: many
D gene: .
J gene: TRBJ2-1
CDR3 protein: CASSLGGLNEQFF
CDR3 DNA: TGCGCCAGCAGCTTGGGAGGGTTGAATGAGCAGTTCTTC

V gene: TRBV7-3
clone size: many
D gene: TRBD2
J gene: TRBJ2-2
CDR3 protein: CASSPGLAGGVTGELFF
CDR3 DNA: TGTGCCAGCAGCCCCGGTTTGGCGGGAGGAGTCACCGGGGAGCTGTTTTTT

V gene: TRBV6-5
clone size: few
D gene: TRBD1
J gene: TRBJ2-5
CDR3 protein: CASSQRDREAQYF
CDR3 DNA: TGTGCCAGCAGCCAACGGGACAGGGAAGCCCAGTACTTC